This TCR beta chain originates from a study of PD-L1 blockade in urothelial cancer (dated by TCRdb to 2016 to 2017). Describing the broader study: Every patient began therapy around 2014 and was given atezolizumab 1,200 mg intravenously every 3 weeks. About nine tenths of the roughly 29 patients were males with bladder-origin urothelial cancer, and about 60% of the roughly 30 reported a prior smoking history. An ECOG performance status of 0 or 1 was recorded for the patients, and 0 to 3 prior chemotherapy regimens had been received by the patients. Blood samples were analyzed 3 weeks after the start of treatment (second dose) and 6 weeks after the start of treatment. A median of about 150,000 T cells and some 90,000 unique TCRs was obtained from blood samples, and a median clonality of roughly 0.074 was observed. The study was an exploratory multi-omic analysis of somatic, immune and clinical correlates of response to PD-L1 blockade with atezolizumab in urothelial cancer. Pretreatment tumor samples, along with matched peripheral blood serially collected before and after atezolizumab treatment, were subjected to TCR sequencing. Progression-free survival longer than 6 months counted as durable clinical benefit, and TCR features were additionally tested against both progression-free and overall survival. In the same patients who had TCR sequencing, pretreatment tumors also underwent whole exome sequencing and RNA sequencing. Durable clinical benefit was achieved by nine patients but not by the remaining 20. Pretreatment blood TCR-seq was available for twenty-nine patients, at least one posttreatment blood collection was obtained for about 24 patients, and tumor TCR-seq was available for about 24 patients.

The cohort included about 27 patients with locally advanced or metastatic urothelial carcinoma who were treated at Memorial Sloan Kettering on a trial protocol. Peripheral blood mononuclear cells were collected pretreatment and during treatment, with between 1 and 8 total time points obtained per patient. The Qiagen DNeasy Blood extraction kit was used to purify genomic DNA from total PBMCs and tumor samples. PBMCs were collected pretreatment and during treatment, and were isolated and stored as previously described. To estimate absolute template abundance from read counts, synthetic TCR analog templates were spiked into each PCR. The immunoSEQ assay was used to amplify TCRbeta CDR3 regions from genomic DNA with bias-controlled V and J gene primers. Sequencing of rearranged TCRbeta segments was performed at approximately 20X coverage. As for the original processing: Clustering was used to correct sequencing errors, and CDR3s were annotated against IMGT to assign V, D and J genes. Out-of-frame and stop-codon sequences were excluded, and only productive TCRbeta rearrangements were used in downstream analyses. Clonality was calculated as one minus the Shannon entropy normalized by the log of the number of unique productive sequences. Fisher's exact test with Benjamini-Hochberg correction, using a cutoff of adjusted p below 0.01, was how clones that differed between time points or between blood and tumor were identified. TCRdb took this table from immuneACCESS and kept in-frame rearrangements with V and J called. Such tables lack part of the clones; where checked against another copy, unresolved V genes explain under half of the gap, and the rest is unexplained. V, J and clone size are taken as reported in that table, and D and trimming were inferred from the DNA itself. This sample holds 50,000 or so clones; approximately 80% were observed only once. The top ten clones comprise roughly 3.6% of the sample.

As regards this clone: The target of this receptor is not known. There are no base qualities to consult, and no much larger clone falls within one base.

Counted from cysteine to phenylalanine, this CDR3 has 15 amino acids. The CDR3 DNA has 45 bases and is translated from base 1. V drops 6 bases and J drops 0 bases, leaving 12 bases in between. CDR1 and CDR2 were assigned from the germline V gene (reference sequence) as LNHDA and SQIVND. The paper as a whole reports these results and caveats: Improved progression-free and overall survival was associated with having pretreatment peripheral blood TCR clonality below the median. Because of the small sample size (n = 29) and the many exploratory analyses performed, the results are intended to be regarded as hypothesis-generating. At 3 weeks after the start of treatment, tumor-associated TCR clones in peripheral blood had expanded more in patients with durable benefit (n ≈ 23, p = 0.022).

In this chain, TRBV19 is recombined with TRBJ2-1, and TRBD1 may be the D gene, going by 7 matching bases. Sequencing was performed on PBMCs, taken around atezolizumab (anti-PD-L1) treatment. This sequence was found in a man aged 65 to 85 with urothelial cancer. The nucleotide sequence is TGTGCCAGTAGCAGGGGGAGGAGCTCCTACAATGAGCAGTTCTTC. The encoded protein is CASSRGRSSYNEQFF.